This section outlines one T cell receptor (beta chain) sequence together with its context. The sample is drawn from a study of CD8 T cells in Susac syndrome. With random hexamers, 0.5 to 1 ug RNA was reverse transcribed. TCRdb reprocessed the immunoSEQ multiplex PCR reads with MiXCR, giving one entry per CDR3 protein. This table holds about 400,000 distinct CDR3 sequences, approximately 85% found once. Material: CD8+ T cells from PBMCs. The clonotype originates from a human donor with multiple sclerosis.

The CDR3 bases are TGTGCCAGCAGCTCATGGCGGGAGGGGAGGACAGATACGCAGTATTTT. The encoded protein is CASSSWREGRTDTQYF. The chain combines TRBV7-9 with TRBJ2-3; TRBD2 agrees at 9 bases. Per the germline V gene, CDR1 is SEHNR and CDR2 is FQNEAQ (reference sequence). V was pared by 4 bases and J by 3 bases, with 8 bases of the junction left unmatched. This CDR3 contains 16 residues.